Shown below are 9 T cell receptor beta chains from a single sample sequenced in a study of T-cell memory formation after mild COVID-19. In TCRdb, the 5' RACE reads were re-called with MiXCR into one record per CDR3 protein. The sample has fewer than 450,000 distinct CDR3 sequences, roughly 24% seen once. Sequencing input: PBMCs or a T cell subset sorted from them (not recorded which). The receptors come from an adult woman who had mild COVID-19 (a few samples of this study predate the infection). Cell type and time point are not known.

A few counts support this clonotype. V is TRBV7-9 and J is TRBJ2-3; 15 bases agree with TRBD2. V gave up 5 bases and J gave up 0 bases; unmatched junction bases: 0. Germline V CDR1 and CDR2: SEHNR, FQNEAQ (reference sequence). This CDR3 has 16 amino acids. Written as DNA, the CDR3 is TGTGCCAGCAGCGGACTAGCGGGAGGGAGCACAGATACGCAGTATTTT. Protein sequence: CASSGLAGGSTDTQYF.

In this sample, this clonotype turned up many times. J is TRBJ2-5 and V is TRBV5-6; D is uncertain. CDR1 is SGHDT and CDR2 is YYEEEE in the germline V gene. The length of the CDR3 is 13 residues. Trimming pared 2 bases from V and 5 bases from J, leaving 10 bases between. The CDR3 nucleotides are TGTGCCAGCAGCTTAGGATTAGGGGAGACCCAGTACTTC. Its translation is CASSLGLGETQYF.

The chain recombines TRBV9 with TRBJ1-2; D is perhaps TRBD1 (6 bases). Trimming removed 0 bases at V and 5 bases at J, with 11 bases between. Germline lookup yields CDR1 SGDLS and CDR2 YYNGEE. The CDR3 spans 14 residues. CDR3 DNA sequence: TGTGCCAGCAGCGTAGAGGGGGGCCCGTATGGCTACACCTTC. Encoded protein: CASSVEGGPYGYTF.

The chain links TRBV7-6 to TRBJ2-2, with D perhaps matching TRBD2 (5 bases). CDR1 and CDR2 (germline): SGHVS, FNYEAQ. This CDR3 is built from 16 residues. Trimming took off 4 bases at V and 6 bases at J, with 18 bases between the two ends. The CDR3 DNA reads TGTGCCAGCAGCTCAGTAGTACTAGAGGAGGCCGGGGAGCTGTTTTTT. Translated: CASSSVVLEEAGELFF.

This clonotype was seen only a few times. The rearrangement links TRBV11-2 to TRBJ2-3, with 8 bases that match TRBD2. Trimming removed 3 bases from V and 10 bases from J; junction bases left unmatched: 12. This CDR3 has 15 residues. Germline V gene sequence: CDR1 SGHAT, CDR2 FQNNGV. CDR3 sequence reads: CASSFTLAGRGAQYF. The CDR3 nucleotides are TGTGCCAGCAGCTTCACCCTAGCGGGTAGGGGGGCGCAGTATTTT.

In its sample, this clonotype was seen a few times. The chain has TRBV11-2 and TRBJ1-4; 8 bases match TRBD1. Looked up from germline, CDR1 is SGHAT and CDR2 is FQNNGV. This CDR3 is built from 14 residues. V shed 6 bases, J shed 7 bases, and the junction held 7 bases outside the gene matches. The CDR3 DNA reads TGTGCCAGCAGGAGGAGACAGGGGTCTGAAAAACTGTTTTTT. It yields the protein CASRRRQGSEKLFF.

This clonotype has just a few counts. The CDR3 loop is CASSSGTTPYNEQFF. The CDR3 bases are TGTGCCAGCAGTTCCGGGACTACCCCATACAATGAGCAGTTCTTC. This chain uses TRBV5-6 with TRBJ2-1; 7 bases are a match to TRBD2. Trimming at V came to 5 bases and at J to 4 bases, leaving 9 bases not matched to a gene. CDR1 is SGHDT, CDR2 YYEEEE, per germline. The CDR3 loop spans 15 amino acids. The full variable domain, with the rest looked up from reference TRBV5-6 and TRBJ2-1, is DAGVTQSPTHLIKTRGQQVTLRCSPKSGHDTVSWYQQALGQGPQFIFQYYEEEERQRGNFPDRFSGHQFPNYSSELNVNALLLGDSALYLCASSSGTTPYNEQFFGPGTRLTVL.

This clonotype was counted between two and nine times. The V and J genes are TRBV5-1 and TRBJ2-7; 10 bases are a match to TRBD1. This CDR3 has 15 residues. V lost 4 bases, J lost 2 bases, and 6 bases stayed unmatched. The germline V gene has CDR1 SGHRS and CDR2 YFSETQ. The CDR3 region has the DNA TGCGCCAGCAGCCCACGGACAGGGGGAGCCTACGAGCAGTACTTC. Translating it yields CASSPRTGGAYEQYF.

This clonotype showed up many times. The chain carries TRBV5-1 and TRBJ2-3; perhaps TRBD1 as D (5 bases). Trimming shortened V by 5 bases and J by 3 bases, and 16 bases separated the two germline ends. The germline V gene encodes CDR1 SGHRS and CDR2 YFSETQ. This CDR3 comprises 15 residues. For the CDR3, the DNA is TGCGCCAGCAGGCCCCCCCAGGGAAGAACAGATACGCAGTATTTT. It codes for CASRPPQGRTDTQYF.